This T cell receptor beta chain was sequenced for a study of blood T cell repertoires in COVID-19 (TCRdb year 2020). In terms of the full investigation: Samples covering the acute and convalescent phases of COVID-19 were provided by collaborators in the United States, Italy and Spain. The repertoires were released in a freely available public database meant as a resource for research on the immune response to SARS-CoV-2. HLA class I and class II types, where available, came from metadata supplied by the sample provider rather than from assay-based typing. The dataset comprised deeply sampled blood TCRbeta repertoires from subjects exposed to, actively infected with, or recovered from COVID-19. The sample metadata nearly always contained a de-identified subject ID, COVID-19 status, age in years and sex. The prospective study material was composed of cDNA or gDNA derived from T cells, B-cell-depleted T cells, or PBMCs. The samples were drawn from the first 160 participants of the ongoing ImmuneRACE study and from roughly 1,300 subjects provided by 6 global collaborators. Beyond this particular receptor, the publication reports: The amount of clinical and demographic metadata varied by source and participant and was provided uncurated.

With regard to this clone: Its antigen specificity is not known. No qualities accompany the bases; no much larger clone lies one base away.

After removal of 4 bases from V and 5 bases from J, the junction retains 9 bases not matched to a gene. The CDR3, cysteine through phenylalanine, is 14 amino acids long. Just CDR3 DNA is preserved here, 42 bases in frame from base 1. Via the germline V gene (reference sequence), CDR1 is SGHKS and CDR2 YYEKEE. Participants in the prospective study were enrolled through a virtual design, were aged 18 to 89 years, and lived in some 24 United States geographic areas. To assign participants to cohorts, the prospective study relied on clinical history that participants themselves reported in a screening survey and a study questionnaire. Recovered participants in ImmuneRACE Cohort 3 were defined by two consecutive negative NP/OP PCR tests, clearance by a healthcare professional, or resolution of symptoms. Mobile phlebotomists in the prospective study collected whole blood, serum and a nasopharyngeal or oropharyngeal swab from every participant. Additional blood draws and questionnaires over an approximately two-month period could optionally be provided by prospective study participants. Before DNA extraction, blood samples from the prospective study were shipped at room temperature or frozen.

TCRbeta CDR3 regions were amplified from genomic DNA by means of the immunoSEQ Assay, a bias-controlled multiplex PCR. In the paper's pipeline: Within the assay, amplification of reference gene primers was used to estimate how many nucleated cells each sample contained. To quantify the absolute abundance of each unique TCRbeta CDR3 rearrangement, sequence reads were collapsed and filtered. For each sample, productive Simpson clonality was calculated by taking the square root of Simpson's diversity index across productive rearrangements. In its TCRdb copy, this immuneACCESS table keeps in-frame sequences only and misses some clones. Where compared with another copy, unresolved V genes explain less than half of these, and the others have no known cause. The V and J calls and the clone size are those of that table, but D and trimming were determined from the DNA. Present in this sample are fewer than 400,000 clones, around 86% of which were seen just once. The ten largest clones add up to about 4.2% of the sample.

The receptor was derived from a man aged 30 to 45 who had recovered from COVID-19. The chain uses TRBV5-5 and TRBJ2-7; TRBD1 aligns with 7 central bases. The sequencing input was PBMCs or T cells enriched from blood (not recorded which). The bases read TGTGCCAGCAGCCCAGGACAGGCTTACGACGAGCAGTACTTC. Its translation is CASSPGQAYDEQYF.